This paragraph reports one TCR beta chain. An end of the junction does not agree with germline; a read error may underlie this. A second PCR, run for roughly 6 to 11 cycles, used a sample-barcoded 5' primer plus a J-beta primer mix. TCRdb re-called the 5' RACE reads through MiXCR, storing one row per CDR3 protein. The sample carries over 1,200,000 distinct CDR3 sequences, approximately 60% recorded once. These data belong to a study of blood T cells in healthy people across ages. The length of the CDR3 is 14 residues. Germline V gene sequence: CDR1 MGHRA, CDR2 YSYEKL. V gene TRBV4-1 combines with J gene TRBJ2-7, with D maybe TRBD2 (5 bases). Source material: blood. The TCR sequence derives from a man aged 18 to 35 in good health. The DNA for the CDR3 is TGCGCCGGCAGCCACGGGGATAGCTCCTACGAGCAGTACTTC. Translating gives CAGSHGDSSYEQYF.